This T cell receptor beta chain was recovered during a study of cytomegalovirus exposure and HLA in healthy donors listed by TCRdb under 2017. With respect to the entire study: A later analysis indicated that the roughly 130 validation repertoires were generated on the platform also employed for the roughly 730 repertoires of the first cohort. The study aimed to test whether signatures of past pathogen exposure could be identified by cataloging public T cell receptors. In addition to the first cohort of 666 subjects, a separate validation cohort of approximately 110 different subjects was used. To predict cytomegalovirus infection status, the study brought together high-throughput TCR immunosequencing, statistical association of individual TCRs with disease status, and machine learning.

Donors formed part of the validation cohort, which comprised over a hundred subjects and was distinct from the first cohort of roughly 600 subjects. V lost 1 base and J lost 5 bases; the stretch between them is 11 bases long. Including cysteine and phenylalanine, the CDR3 has 14 amino acids. The sequence is cut down to CDR3 DNA, 42 bases in frame from base 1. The germline V gene (reference sequence) gives CDR1 as LNHDA and CDR2 as SQIVND. Overall study outcomes, separate from this receptor: The authors suggested that the approach could potentially be generalized to other disease states and immunological phenotypes. Three of the identified cytomegalovirus-associated TCR beta chains were confirmed in vitro to be specific for cytomegalovirus antigens. The classifier was reported to diagnose cytomegalovirus status with high specificity and sensitivity in both the original and validation cohorts. Subsequent analysis determined that TCRs grouped into clusters in the first cohort also showed a tendency toward co-occurrence across the roughly 120 validation repertoires, and 85% to 95% of cluster scores exceeded 0. In the study, some 160 TCR beta chains were listed as associated with cytomegalovirus. A later analysis had no HLA typing for the validation cohort, so co-occurrence there was scored across all 110 or so repertoires. Across donors, most TCR sequences were observed very rarely, whereas some public TCRs were present in many individuals.

Library construction relied on the immunoSEQ multiplex PCR assay. As for the original processing: A statistical classification framework was developed to diagnose cytomegalovirus status using the catalog of TCR beta chain sequences. This immuneACCESS table, as held by TCRdb, lists in-frame sequences with V and J called but not all clones. Of the missing ones, under half trace to an unresolved V gene in checked studies; the others have no known cause. V, J and clone size were drawn from that table, and D and trimming were deduced from the DNA. This sample has 100,000 to 150,000 clones in its table, and about 85% of those were observed once. The ten most abundant clones make up about 4.2% of the sample. Turning to this clone: What this receptor recognizes is not known. Per-base qualities were not stored, and no clone one base away is much larger.

The sequencing input was PBMCs. This clonotype originated in a young man in good health and CMV-seropositive. The V gene is TRBV19 and the J gene is TRBJ2-5; the D gene is perhaps TRBD1, from 5 matching bases. The DNA sequence is TGTGCCAGTAGTATAGGTAAAGGGGTTGAGACCCAGTACTTC. It translates as CASSIGKGVETQYF.